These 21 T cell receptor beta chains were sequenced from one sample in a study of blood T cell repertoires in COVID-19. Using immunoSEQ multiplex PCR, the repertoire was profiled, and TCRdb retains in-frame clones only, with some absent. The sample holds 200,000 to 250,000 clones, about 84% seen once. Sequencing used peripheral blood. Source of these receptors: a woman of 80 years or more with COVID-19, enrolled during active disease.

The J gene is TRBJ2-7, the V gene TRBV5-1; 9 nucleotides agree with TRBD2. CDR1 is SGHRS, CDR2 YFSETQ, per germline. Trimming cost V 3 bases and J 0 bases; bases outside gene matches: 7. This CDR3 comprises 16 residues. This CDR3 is CASSSQLAGVSYEQYF. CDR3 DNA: TGCGCCAGCAGCTCCCAATTAGCGGGAGTCTCCTACGAGCAGTACTTC.

The chain's CDR3 is CSAGTPPSGYGYTF. The CDR3 region has the DNA TGCAGCGCTGGGACTCCTCCTTCCGGCTATGGCTACACCTTC. This rearrangement joins TRBV29-1 to TRBJ1-2; D is possibly TRBD1 (5 bases). Germline-derived CDR1 and CDR2 are SQVTM and ANQGSEA. The V end lost 7 bases, the J end lost 4 bases, and 19 bases lay between the germline ends. The CDR3 covers 14 residues.

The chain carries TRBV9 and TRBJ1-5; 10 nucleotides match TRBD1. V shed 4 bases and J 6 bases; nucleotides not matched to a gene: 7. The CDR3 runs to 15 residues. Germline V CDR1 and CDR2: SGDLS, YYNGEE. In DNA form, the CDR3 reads TGTGCCAGCAGCCTACAAGGGGACAGGGGTCAGCCCCAGCATTTT. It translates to CASSLQGDRGQPQHF. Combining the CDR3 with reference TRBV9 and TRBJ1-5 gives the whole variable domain DSGVTQTPKHLITATGQRVTLRCSPRSGDLSVYWYQQSLDQGLQFLIQYYNGEERAKGNILERFSAQQFPDLHSELNLSSLELGDSALYFCASSLQGDRGQPQHFGDGTRLSIL.

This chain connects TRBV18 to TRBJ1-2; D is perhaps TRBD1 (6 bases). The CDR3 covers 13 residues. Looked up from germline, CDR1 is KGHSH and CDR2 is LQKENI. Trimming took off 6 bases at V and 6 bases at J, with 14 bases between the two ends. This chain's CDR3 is CASSPQGRNGYTF. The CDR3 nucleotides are TGTGCCAGCTCTCCGCAGGGGCGGAATGGCTACACCTTC.

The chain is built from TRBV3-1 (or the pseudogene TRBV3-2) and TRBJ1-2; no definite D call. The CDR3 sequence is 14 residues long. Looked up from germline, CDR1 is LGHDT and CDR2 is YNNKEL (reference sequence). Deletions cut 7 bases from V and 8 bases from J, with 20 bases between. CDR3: CASTKARGSDGYTF. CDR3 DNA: TGTGCCAGCACGAAGGCCCGGGGTAGTGACGGCTACACCTTC.

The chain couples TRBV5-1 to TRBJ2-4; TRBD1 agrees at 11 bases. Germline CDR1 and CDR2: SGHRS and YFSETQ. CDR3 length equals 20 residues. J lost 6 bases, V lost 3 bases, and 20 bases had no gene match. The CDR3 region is CASSSPLSGTGGHTRNIQYF. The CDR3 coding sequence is TGCGCCAGCAGCTCCCCGTTGTCTGGGACAGGGGGACACACGCGAAACATTCAGTACTTC.

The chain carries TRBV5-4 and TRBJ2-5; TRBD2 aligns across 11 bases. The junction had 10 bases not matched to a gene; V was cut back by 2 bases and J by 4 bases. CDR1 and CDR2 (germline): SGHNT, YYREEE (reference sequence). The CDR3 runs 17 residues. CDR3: CASSFPGTSGGGETQYF. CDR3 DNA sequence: TGTGCCAGCAGCTTTCCGGGGACTAGCGGCGGGGGAGAGACCCAGTACTTC.

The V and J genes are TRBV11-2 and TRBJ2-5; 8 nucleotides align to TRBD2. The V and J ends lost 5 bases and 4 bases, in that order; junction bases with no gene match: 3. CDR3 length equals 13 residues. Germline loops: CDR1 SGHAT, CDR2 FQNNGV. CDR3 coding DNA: TGTGCCAGCAGCCCCGGGGGGGTAGAGACCCAGTACTTC. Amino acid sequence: CASSPGGVETQYF. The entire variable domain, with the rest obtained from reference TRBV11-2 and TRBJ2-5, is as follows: EAGVAQSPRYKIIEKRQSVAFWCNPISGHATLYWYQQILGQGPKLLIQFQNNGVVDDSQLPKDRFSAERLKGVDSTLKIQPAKLEDSAVYLCASSPGGVETQYFGPGTRLLVL.

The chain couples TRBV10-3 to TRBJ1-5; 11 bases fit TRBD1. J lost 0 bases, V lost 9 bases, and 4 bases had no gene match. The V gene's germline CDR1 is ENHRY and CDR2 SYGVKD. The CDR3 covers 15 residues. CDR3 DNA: TGTGCCATAGGGACAGGGGGTTTTAGCAATCAGCCCCAGCATTTT. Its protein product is CAIGTGGFSNQPQHF.

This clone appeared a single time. This chain's CDR3 is CASSPGTINEQFF. Written as DNA, the CDR3 is TGTGCCAGCAGTCCCGGGACTATCAATGAGCAGTTCTTC. The chain carries TRBV28 and TRBJ2-1, with 7 bases aligning to TRBD2. J gave up 6 bases and V 5 bases, and 4 bases lay outside the gene matches. The germline CDR1 and CDR2 sequences are MDHEN and SYDVKM. CDR3 length: 13 amino acids.

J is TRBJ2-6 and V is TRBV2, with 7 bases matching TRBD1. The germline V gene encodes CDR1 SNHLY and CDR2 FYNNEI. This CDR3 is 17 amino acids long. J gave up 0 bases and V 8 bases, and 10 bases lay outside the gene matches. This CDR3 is CASRANPGGSGANVLTF. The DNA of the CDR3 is TGTGCCAGCCGAGCGAACCCAGGGGGCTCTGGGGCCAACGTCCTGACTTTC.

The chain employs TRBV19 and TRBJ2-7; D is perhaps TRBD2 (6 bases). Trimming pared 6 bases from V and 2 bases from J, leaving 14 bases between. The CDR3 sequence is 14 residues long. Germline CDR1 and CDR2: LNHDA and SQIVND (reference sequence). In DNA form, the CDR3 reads TGTGCCAGTAGACCGGGAGCGTCAACCTACGAGCAGTACTTC. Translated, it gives CASRPGASTYEQYF. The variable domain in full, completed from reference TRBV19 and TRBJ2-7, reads DGGITQSPKYLFRKEGQNVTLSCEQNLNHDAMYWYRQDPGQGLRLIYYSQIVNDFQKGDIAEGYSVSREKKESFPLTVTSAQKNPTAFYLCASRPGASTYEQYFGPGTRLTVT.

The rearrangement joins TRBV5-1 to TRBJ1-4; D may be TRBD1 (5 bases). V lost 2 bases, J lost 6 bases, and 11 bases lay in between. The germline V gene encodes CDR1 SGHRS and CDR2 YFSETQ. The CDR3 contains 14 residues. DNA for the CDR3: TGCGCCAGCAGCTTAGGGGAACCCTATGAAAAACTGTTTTTT. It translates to CASSLGEPYEKLFF.

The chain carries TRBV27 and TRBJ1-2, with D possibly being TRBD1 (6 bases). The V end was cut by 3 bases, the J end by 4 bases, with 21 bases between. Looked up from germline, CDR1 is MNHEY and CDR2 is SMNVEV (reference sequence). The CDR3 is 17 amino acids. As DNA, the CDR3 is TGTGCCAGCAGTTTGGCGGGGGGGCCGAAGGGCGGCTATGGCTACACCTTC. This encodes CASSLAGGPKGGYGYTF.

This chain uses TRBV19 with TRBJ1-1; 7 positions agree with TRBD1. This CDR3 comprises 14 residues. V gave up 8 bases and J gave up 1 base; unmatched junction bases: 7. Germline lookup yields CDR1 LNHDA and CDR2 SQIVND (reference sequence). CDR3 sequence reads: CASGSRQGNTEAFF. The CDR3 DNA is TGTGCCAGTGGCTCTCGACAGGGGAACACTGAAGCTTTCTTT. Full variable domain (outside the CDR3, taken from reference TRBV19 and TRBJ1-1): DGGITQSPKYLFRKEGQNVTLSCEQNLNHDAMYWYRQDPGQGLRLIYYSQIVNDFQKGDIAEGYSVSREKKESFPLTVTSAQKNPTAFYLCASGSRQGNTEAFFGQGTRLTVV.

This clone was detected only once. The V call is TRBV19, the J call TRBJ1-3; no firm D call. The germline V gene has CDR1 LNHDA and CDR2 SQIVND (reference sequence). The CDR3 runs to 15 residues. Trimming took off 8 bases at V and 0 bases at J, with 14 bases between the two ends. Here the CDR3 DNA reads TGTGCCAGTTGCAGAACTAGAGGCTCTGGAAACACCATATATTTT. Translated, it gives CASCRTRGSGNTIYF.

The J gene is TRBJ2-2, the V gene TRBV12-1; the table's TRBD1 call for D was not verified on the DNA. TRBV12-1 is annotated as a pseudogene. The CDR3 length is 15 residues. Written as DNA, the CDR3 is TGTGCCAGCAGCTTACAGGGGGTAAGGACCGGGGAGCTGTTTTTT. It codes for CASSLQGVRTGELFF.

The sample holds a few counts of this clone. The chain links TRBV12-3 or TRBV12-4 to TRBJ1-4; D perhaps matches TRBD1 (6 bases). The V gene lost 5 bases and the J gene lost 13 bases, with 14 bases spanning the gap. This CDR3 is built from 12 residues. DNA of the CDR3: TGTGCCAGCAGTGGGGGGGCCTTAACACTGTTTTTT. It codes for CASSGGALTLFF.

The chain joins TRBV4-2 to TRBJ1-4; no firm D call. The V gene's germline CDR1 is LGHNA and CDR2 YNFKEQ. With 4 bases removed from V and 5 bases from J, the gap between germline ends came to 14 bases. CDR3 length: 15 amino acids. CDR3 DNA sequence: TGTGCCAGCAGCCTAGCTGAGGCCCGAAATGAAAAACTGTTTTTT. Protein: CASSLAEARNEKLFF.

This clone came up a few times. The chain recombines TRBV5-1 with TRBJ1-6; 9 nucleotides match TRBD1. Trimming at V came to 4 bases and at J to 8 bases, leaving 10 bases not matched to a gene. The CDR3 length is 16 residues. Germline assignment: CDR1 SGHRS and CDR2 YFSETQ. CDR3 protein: CASSLDTGTGYSPLHF. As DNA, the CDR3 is TGCGCCAGCAGCCTAGACACCGGGACAGGGTATTCACCCCTCCACTTT.

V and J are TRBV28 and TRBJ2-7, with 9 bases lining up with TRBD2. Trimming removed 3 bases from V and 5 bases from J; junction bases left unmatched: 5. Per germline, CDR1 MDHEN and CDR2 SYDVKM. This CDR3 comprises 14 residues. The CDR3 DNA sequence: TGTGCCAGCAGTTTCTTAGCGGGAGTAAACGAGCAGTACTTC. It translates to CASSFLAGVNEQYF.